This record concerns one T cell receptor beta chain sequence. The sample is drawn from a study of cytomegalovirus exposure and HLA in healthy donors. Primers for the PCR totalled 60 Vbeta and 13 Jbeta. Clones were sequenced by immunoSEQ multiplex PCR, and TCRdb holds only the in-frame ones, with some missing. The data show 90,000 to 120,000 clones, approximately 81% seen once. The source of this sequence is a man aged 30 to 39 in good health and CMV-seronegative. The sequencing sample was made of PBMCs.

The DNA for the CDR3 is TGTGCCAGCAGCTCGATCCAGCTTACGGCGGGAGGAATCTACGAGCAGTACTTC. Translation: CASSSIQLTAGGIYEQYF. The rearrangement links TRBV13 to TRBJ2-7, with TRBD2 identical over 8 bases. Trimming at V came to 4 bases and at J to 3 bases, leaving 17 bases not matched to a gene. The CDR3 length is 18 residues. The germline gives CDR1 PRHDT, CDR2 FYEKMQ (reference sequence).